This T cell receptor (beta chain) was sequenced during a study of a mutant IDH1 vaccine in newly diagnosed glioma. Time point described: baseline, week 1 (first vaccination visit). Described treatment: pre-vaccination baseline after standard-of-care therapy. This CDR3 has 15 amino acids. From germline, CDR1 is SGHNT and CDR2 YYREEE (reference sequence). V shed 4 bases, J shed 8 bases, and the junction held 5 bases outside the gene matches. Only in-frame clones appear in the TCRdb table, and some are missing; sequencing was by immunoSEQ multiplex PCR. The repertoire holds approximately 92,000 clones, with 83% as singletons. General study points: Vaccination induced immune responses in about 92% of patients.

Comments on this clone: Its matching antigen is unknown.

This sequence joins TRBV5-4 and TRBJ2-1; TRBD2 agrees at 14 bases. The material was PBMCs, obtained from a glioma patient treated with radiotherapy, temozolomide or both. This TCR was recovered from a woman between 45 and 65 years old with glioma. In nucleotides, the CDR3 is TGTGCCAGCAGCCCAGGGACTAGCGGGGGCCATGAGCAGTTCTTC. Residues: CASSPGTSGGHEQFF.